Following are 28 T cell receptor beta chains from one sample sequenced in a study of T-cell reconstitution after alpha-beta-depleted transplantation in children. Unique molecular identifiers were used in preparing the TCRbeta library. Via MiXCR, TCRdb re-called the PCR reads, giving one row per CDR3 protein. The table includes fewer than 750,000 distinct CDR3 sequences, 23% detected once. The sample was PBMCs, mostly from graft donor cells, taken 360 days after TCRalphabeta/CD19-depleted stem cell transplant. These TCRs come from a boy under three years old who had a stem cell transplant for acute myeloid leukemia, so the T cells may come from the graft donor.

This clonotype was detected many times. The CDR3 nucleotides read TGCAGCGTTCCGCAGGGAGCCGGGGAGCTGTTTTTT. It specifies CSVPQGAGELFF. The rearrangement joins TRBV29-1 to TRBJ2-2; either TRBD1 or TRBD2 may supply D (5 bases each). V shed 5 bases and J shed 6 bases, with 10 bases lying between them. Germline V gene lookup returns CDR1 SQVTM and CDR2 ANQGSEA. This CDR3 has 12 residues.

This clonotype was found many times. This chain connects TRBV5-1 to TRBJ2-3, with D possibly matching TRBD2 (6 bases). Trimming took off 4 bases at V and 5 bases at J, with 17 bases between the two ends. The CDR3 is made up of 15 amino acids. The germline V gene has CDR1 SGHRS and CDR2 YFSETQ. CDR3 bases: TGCGCCAGCAGCATCACTAGCACTGGTGGAGATACGCAGTATTTT. This codes for CASSITSTGGDTQYF.

This chain joins TRBV12-3 or TRBV12-4 and TRBJ2-7; D might be TRBD1 (6 bases). CDR3 length equals 15 residues. V was trimmed by 3 bases and J by 2 bases, leaving 14 bases between them. The CDR3 region is CASSFWQGSTYEQYF. DNA for the CDR3: TGTGCCAGCAGTTTCTGGCAGGGGTCCACCTACGAGCAGTACTTC.

The V gene is TRBV5-1, the J gene TRBJ2-3; D is undetermined. Trimming took 4 bases from V and 2 from J, leaving 11 bases between them. Germline V gives CDR1 SGHRS, CDR2 YFSETQ. This CDR3 has 14 amino acids. Here the CDR3 reads CASSLTKPTDTQYF. The DNA for the CDR3 is TGCGCCAGCAGCCTCACAAAGCCCACAGATACGCAGTATTTT. The full variable domain, completed using reference TRBV5-1 and TRBJ2-3, is KAGVTQTPRYLIKTRGQQVTLSCSPISGHRSVSWYQQTPGQGLQFLFEYFSETQRNKGNFPGRFSGRQFSNSRSEMNVSTLELGDSALYLCASSLTKPTDTQYFGPGTRLTVL.

The gene calls are TRBV12-3 or TRBV12-4 and TRBJ2-3; D remains unclear. The ends were cut back, 5 bases at V and 10 bases at J, with 10 bases in the middle. The CDR3 totals 11 residues. The DNA for the CDR3 is TGTGCCAGCAGTCCTCTAGTTTCGCAGTATTTT. It translates to CASSPLVSQYF.

This clonotype was counted a few times. This chain connects TRBV5-1 to TRBJ1-3, with D uncertain. Germline CDR1 is SGHRS and CDR2 is YFSETQ. This CDR3 region has 14 residues. Trimming cost V 4 bases and J 2 bases, with 10 bases left between them. The chain's CDR3 is CASSPDSPGNTIYF. The CDR3 coding sequence is TGCGCCAGCAGCCCAGACTCTCCTGGAAACACCATATATTTT.

The gene calls are TRBV6-5 and TRBJ2-3, with D possibly being TRBD1 (5 bases). This CDR3 spans 15 amino acids. CDR1 is MNHEY and CDR2 is SVGAGI in the germline V gene. V gave up 2 bases and J gave up 3 bases, with 12 bases separating them. The CDR3 loop reads CASSYRTPLTDTQYF. The CDR3 DNA is TGTGCCAGCAGTTACCGGACACCCCTTACAGATACGCAGTATTTT.

Many counts were recorded for this clonotype. The chain couples TRBV12-3 or TRBV12-4 to TRBJ1-4, with a possible D match to TRBD1 (6 bases). The CDR3 is 14 residues long. Trimming removed 8 bases from V and 5 bases from J, with 15 bases in between. DNA of the CDR3: TGTGCCAGCGGGGGGGGCACCATAAATGAAAAACTGTTTTTT. Translating it yields CASGGGTINEKLFF.

There are many counts of this clonotype. The genes are TRBV15 and TRBJ1-4; D unclear. CDR1 is LNHNV and CDR2 is YYDKDF in the germline V gene (reference sequence). Trimming took 3 bases from V and 8 from J, leaving 7 bases between them. This CDR3 has 12 residues. The chain's CDR3 is CATSRATEKLFF. CDR3 coding DNA: TGTGCCACCAGCAGGGCTACAGAAAAACTGTTTTTT. The complete variable domain, with remaining parts taken from reference TRBV15 and TRBJ1-4, reads DAMVIQNPRYQVTQFGKPVTLSCSQTLNHNVMYWYQQKSSQAPKLLFHYYDKDFNNEADTPDNFQSRRPNTSFCFLDIRSPGLGDTAMYLCATSRATEKLFFGSGTQLSVL.

The rearrangement links TRBV7-6 to TRBJ2-5, with D tentatively TRBD1 (6 bases). The CDR3 covers 17 residues. Germline lookup yields CDR1 SGHVS and CDR2 FNYEAQ. Deletions cut 3 bases from V and 2 bases from J, with 19 bases between. The CDR3 region is CASSFLGAMGLQETQYF. CDR3 nucleotides: TGTGCCAGCAGCTTTTTGGGGGCGATGGGCCTACAAGAGACCCAGTACTTC.

V gene TRBV28 combines with J gene TRBJ2-3; 13 bases map to TRBD2. The CDR3 spans 17 residues. V trimming: 5 bases; J trimming: 2 bases; junction bases outside the gene matches: 7. From germline, CDR1 is MDHEN and CDR2 SYDVKM. The CDR3 region has the DNA TGTGCCAGCAGTGCAGGGACTAGCGGGGACTTCACAGATACGCAGTATTTT. Translating gives CASSAGTSGDFTDTQYF.

Many counts were recorded for this clonotype. CDR3 coding DNA: TGTGCCAGCACCCCGGACACCGTCTACAATGAGCAGTTCTTC. The encoded protein is CASTPDTVYNEQFF. The chain has TRBV12-3 or TRBV12-4 and TRBJ2-1; TRBD1 might be the D (5 bases). The CDR3 is 14 residues long. V was trimmed by 7 bases and J by 3 bases, leaving 13 bases between them.

This clonotype has only a few counts. This chain links TRBV15 with TRBJ2-7; 7 bases agree with TRBD2. Per the germline V gene, CDR1 is LNHNV and CDR2 is YYDKDF (reference sequence). After removal of 1 base from V and 2 bases from J, the junction contained 5 bases not matched to a gene. This CDR3 has 15 residues. The CDR3 DNA sequence: TGTGCCACCAGCAGAGTGGCTAGCGGAACCTACGAGCAGTACTTC. Protein product: CATSRVASGTYEQYF.

The sample holds a few counts of this clonotype. The rearrangement links TRBV19 to TRBJ1-2; 7 nucleotides match TRBD1. V shed 6 bases and J 10 bases; nucleotides not matched to a gene: 11. Germline V CDR1 and CDR2: LNHDA, SQIVND (reference sequence). CDR3 length: 13 residues. Here the CDR3 reads CASRKDRQGHYTF. The CDR3 DNA sequence: TGTGCCAGTAGAAAGGATCGACAGGGCCACTACACCTTC.

The chain recombines TRBV20-1 with TRBJ2-7, with D possibly matching TRBD2 (7 bases). Trimming took 2 bases from V and 7 from J, leaving 36 bases between them. This CDR3 comprises 20 residues. The germline CDR1 and CDR2 sequences are DFQATT and SNEGSKA (reference sequence). CDR3: CSARLPTGGSQSFMLREQYF. The DNA for the CDR3 is TGCAGTGCTAGACTCCCCACGGGGGGCTCTCAATCGTTTATGCTTCGGGAGCAGTACTTC.

V and J are TRBV12-3 or TRBV12-4 and TRBJ1-2; D is unresolved. The CDR3 has 14 amino acids. Trimming removed 3 bases at V and 4 bases at J, with 12 bases between. The CDR3 DNA reads TGTGCCAGCAGTTTGGTCGAGGGCGGCTATGGCTACACCTTC. Residues: CASSLVEGGYGYTF.

This clonotype was observed many times. This sequence joins TRBV20-1 and TRBJ2-4; D may match TRBD1 or TRBD2 (6 bases each). CDR1 and CDR2 (germline): DFQATT, SNEGSKA (reference sequence). Trimming shortened V by 0 bases and J by 1 base, and 7 bases separated the two germline ends. The CDR3 has 14 residues. In DNA, the CDR3 is TGCAGTGCTAGAGACGGGGGCGCCAAAAACATTCAGTACTTC. It codes for CSARDGGAKNIQYF.

The gene calls are TRBV28 and TRBJ2-2, with D possibly matching TRBD1 (5 bases). CDR3 length: 16 amino acids. Germline V gene sequence: CDR1 MDHEN, CDR2 SYDVKM. The V end lost 7 bases, the J end lost 2 bases, and 17 bases lay between the germline ends. The CDR3 nucleotides read TGTGCCAGCACCACACAGGACGTAGTTAACACCGGGGAGCTGTTTTTT. Its protein product is CASTTQDVVNTGELFF. The full variable domain, with the rest looked up from reference TRBV28 and TRBJ2-2, is DVKVTQSSRYLVKRTGEKVFLECVQDMDHENMFWYRQDPGLGLRLIYFSYDVKMKEKGDIPEGYSVSREKKERFSLILESASTNQTSMYLCASTTQDVVNTGELFFGEGSRLTVL.

This chain connects TRBV18 to TRBJ1-1; 9 positions agree with TRBD1. The CDR3 sequence is 18 residues long. V lost 1 base to trimming and J lost 3 bases; unmatched junction nucleotides: 12. Germline loops: CDR1 KGHSH, CDR2 LQKENI. DNA for the CDR3: TGTGCCAGCTCACCACTTCGGGGACAGGGCTTATGGGACACTGAAGCTTTCTTT. This encodes CASSPLRGQGLWDTEAFF. Complete variable domain (other parts from reference TRBV18 and TRBJ1-1): NAGVMQNPRHLVRRRGQEARLRCSPMKGHSHVYWYRQLPEEGLKFMVYLQKENIIDESGMPKERFSAEFPKEGPSILRIQQVVRGDSAAYFCASSPLRGQGLWDTEAFFGQGTRLTVV.

This clonotype was seen only a few times. The chain has TRBV21-1 and TRBJ2-3. TRBV21-1 is a listed pseudogene. The CDR3 is made up of 11 amino acids. CDR3 bases: TGTGCCAGCAGAACACGCGATACGCAGTATTTT. This codes for CASRTRDTQYF.

Many counts were recorded for this clonotype. The chain combines TRBV12-3 or TRBV12-4 with TRBJ2-1; perhaps TRBD2 as D (5 bases). The CDR3 loop spans 15 amino acids. V was pared by 5 bases and J by 0 bases, with 11 bases between. CDR3 protein: CASSDYLSSYNEQFF. The CDR3, as DNA: TGTGCCAGCAGTGACTACCTCAGCTCCTACAATGAGCAGTTCTTC.

The rearrangement joins TRBV12-3 or TRBV12-4 to TRBJ2-2; a possible D gene is TRBD1 (5 bases). This CDR3 contains 15 residues. Trimming took off 2 bases at V and 7 bases at J, with 14 bases between the two ends. CDR3 residues: CASSLSAGHSGELFF. The CDR3 nucleotides read TGTGCCAGCAGTTTAAGCGCAGGGCACAGCGGGGAGCTGTTTTTT.

The genes are TRBV20-1 and TRBJ2-7, with D uncertain. This CDR3 has 12 amino acids. The V end lost 2 bases, the J end lost 3 bases, and 8 bases lay between the germline ends. Germline CDR1 reads DFQATT; CDR2 reads SNEGSKA (reference sequence). This CDR3 is CSARPADYEQYV. DNA of the CDR3: TGCAGTGCTAGACCGGCAGACTACGAGCAGTACGTC.

This clonotype was recorded at least ten times. The V gene is TRBV4-1, the J gene TRBJ2-1; D gene unclear. CDR1 and CDR2 from the germline V gene are MGHRA and YSYEKL. This CDR3 comprises 13 residues. With 0 bases removed from V and 5 bases from J, the gap between germline ends came to 5 bases. This chain's CDR3 is CASSQDVNNEQFF. DNA for the CDR3: TGCGCCAGCAGCCAAGATGTGAACAATGAGCAGTTCTTC.

The chain joins TRBV5-4 to TRBJ2-3, with TRBD1 as a possible D gene (6 bases). The CDR3 runs to 15 residues. Trimming cost V 0 bases and J 3 bases, with 11 bases left between them. The germline gives CDR1 SGHNT, CDR2 YYREEE (reference sequence). The CDR3 loop reads CASSLVPGTTDTQYF. DNA of the CDR3: TGTGCCAGCAGCTTGGTCCCTGGGACAACAGATACGCAGTATTTT.

This clonotype was observed a few times. This chain links TRBV29-1 with TRBJ1-1, with D possibly TRBD1 on 5 matching bases. V shed 3 bases and J shed 0 bases, with 14 bases lying between them. Germline CDR1 reads SQVTM; CDR2 reads ANQGSEA. The length of the CDR3 is 15 residues. Here the CDR3 reads CSVEEGRIMNTEAFF. The DNA for the CDR3 is TGCAGCGTTGAGGAGGGACGGATAATGAACACTGAAGCTTTCTTT.

J is TRBJ1-1 and V is TRBV7-9; possibly TRBD1 for D (5 bases). This CDR3 has 12 residues. CDR1 SEHNR and CDR2 FQNEAQ come from the germline V gene (reference sequence). The V and J ends lost 7 bases and 6 bases respectively, with 12 bases between them. The CDR3 loop reads CASTPGGAEAFF. The CDR3 DNA reads TGTGCCAGCACCCCGGGGGGGGCTGAAGCTTTCTTT. The complete variable domain, with remaining parts taken from reference TRBV7-9 and TRBJ1-1, reads DTGVSQNPRHKITKRGQNVTFRCDPISEHNRLYWYRQTLGQGPEFLTYFQNEAQLEKSRLLSDRFSAERPKGSFSTLEIQRTEQGDSAMYLCASTPGGAEAFFGQGTRLTVV.

The chain has TRBV29-1 and TRBJ2-3; the match to TRBD1 covers 7 bases. The CDR3 covers 14 residues. The V segment lost 5 bases and the J segment 2 bases; nucleotides outside the gene matches: 7. Germline V lookup: CDR1 SQVTM, CDR2 ANQGSEA. The CDR3 loop is CSVLSGQFTDTQYF. The CDR3 nucleotides are TGCAGCGTTCTCTCGGGACAGTTCACAGATACGCAGTATTTT.